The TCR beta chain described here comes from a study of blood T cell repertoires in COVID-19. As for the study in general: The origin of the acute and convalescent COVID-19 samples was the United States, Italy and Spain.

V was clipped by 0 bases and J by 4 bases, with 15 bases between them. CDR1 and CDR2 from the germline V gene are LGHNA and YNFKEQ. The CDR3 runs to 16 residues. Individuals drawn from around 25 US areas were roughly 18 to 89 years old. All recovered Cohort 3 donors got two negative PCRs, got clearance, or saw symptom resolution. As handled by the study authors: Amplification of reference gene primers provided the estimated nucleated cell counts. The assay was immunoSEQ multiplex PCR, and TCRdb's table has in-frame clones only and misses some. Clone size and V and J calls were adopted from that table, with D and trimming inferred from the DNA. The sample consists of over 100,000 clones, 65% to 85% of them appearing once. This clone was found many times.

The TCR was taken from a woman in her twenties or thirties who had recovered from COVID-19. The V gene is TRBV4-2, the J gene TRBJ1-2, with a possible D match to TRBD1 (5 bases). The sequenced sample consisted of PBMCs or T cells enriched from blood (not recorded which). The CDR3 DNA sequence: TGTGCCAGCAGCCAAGAACTACTCCTGGGGGGCTATGGCTACACCTTC. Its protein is CASSQELLLGGYGYTF.